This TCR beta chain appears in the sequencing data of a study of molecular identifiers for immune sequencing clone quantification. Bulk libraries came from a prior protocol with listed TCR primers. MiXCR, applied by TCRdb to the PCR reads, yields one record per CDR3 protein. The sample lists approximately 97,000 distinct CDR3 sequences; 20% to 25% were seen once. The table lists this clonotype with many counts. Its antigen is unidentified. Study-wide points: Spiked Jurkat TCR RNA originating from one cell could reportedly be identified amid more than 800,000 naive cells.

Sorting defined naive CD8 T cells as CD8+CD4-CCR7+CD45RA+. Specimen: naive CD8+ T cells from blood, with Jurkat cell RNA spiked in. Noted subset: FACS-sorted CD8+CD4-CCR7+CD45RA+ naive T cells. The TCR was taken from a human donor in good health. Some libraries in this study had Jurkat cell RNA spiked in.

The CDR3 bases are TGTGCCAGCACCCTACTAGCGGGAGAGGGCGAGCAGTACTTC. This translates into CASTLLAGEGEQYF. V and J are TRBV27 and TRBJ2-7; 11 bases fit TRBD2. The germline CDR1 and CDR2 sequences are MNHEY and SMNVEV (reference sequence). This CDR3 contains 14 residues. Unmatched junction bases numbered 8, after V lost 7 bases and J lost 6 bases.